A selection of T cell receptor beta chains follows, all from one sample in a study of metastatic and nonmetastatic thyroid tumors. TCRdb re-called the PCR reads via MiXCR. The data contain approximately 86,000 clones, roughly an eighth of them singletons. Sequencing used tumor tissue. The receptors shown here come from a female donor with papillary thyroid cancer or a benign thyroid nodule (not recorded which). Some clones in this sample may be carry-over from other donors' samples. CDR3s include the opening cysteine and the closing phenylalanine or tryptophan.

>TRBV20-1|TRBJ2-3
CSARDPGLTDTQYF
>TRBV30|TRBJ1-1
CAWSFTRTEAFF
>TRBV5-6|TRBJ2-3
CASSFQTSGRIDTQYF
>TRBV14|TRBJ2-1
CASSQDRRLGDEQFF
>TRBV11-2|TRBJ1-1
CASSFAGRNTEAFF
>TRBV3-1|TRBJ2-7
CASSQMRLAGAEQYF
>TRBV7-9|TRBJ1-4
CASSFNEKLFF
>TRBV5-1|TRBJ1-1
CASSFGGVTRNTEAFF
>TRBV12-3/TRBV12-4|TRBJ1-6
CASSLDRGGYSPLHF
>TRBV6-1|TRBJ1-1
CASTPLTQGIAFF
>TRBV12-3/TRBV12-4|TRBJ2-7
CASSPRTGSEQYF
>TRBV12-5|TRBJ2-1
CASFTPGFPQDEQFF
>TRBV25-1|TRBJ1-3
CASRQGFSGNTIYF
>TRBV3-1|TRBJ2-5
CASAESSGRAQETQYF
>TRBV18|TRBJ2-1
CASSPPLSGSDEQFF
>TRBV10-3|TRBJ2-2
CAISDAPSGPQGELFF
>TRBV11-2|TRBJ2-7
CASSLDRGPEQYF
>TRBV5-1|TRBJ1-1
CASSGPGGRTEAFF
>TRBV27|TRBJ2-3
CASSLLAGVDTQYF
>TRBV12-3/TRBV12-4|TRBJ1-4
CASRLQEDEKLFF
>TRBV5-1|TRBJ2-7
CASSEGQGFYEQYF
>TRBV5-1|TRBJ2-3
CASRYRGPADTQYF
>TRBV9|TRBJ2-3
CASSPGLSSTDTQYF